Below, 24 T cell receptor beta chains from the same sample are listed, as sequenced in a study of PD-1 blockade in classical Hodgkin lymphoma. Assay used: immunoSEQ multiplex PCR; TCRdb lists only in-frame clones, some missing. The table has 90,000 to 100,000 clones, just under 95% seen once. In every patient, relapse followed autologous stem cell transplantation, while exposure to brentuximab vedotin differed. Source: peripheral blood mononuclear cells (PBMCs), taken at baseline. The source is a human donor with classical Hodgkin lymphoma.

CDR3 coding DNA: TGTGCCAGCAGCTCCAAAAGATTAGCGGGAGGTAGCTACGAGCAGTACTTC. It translates to CASSSKRLAGGSYEQYF. The chain uses TRBV7-8 and TRBJ2-7; 10 bases map to TRBD2. Germline V gene lookup returns CDR1 SGHVS and CDR2 FQNEAQ. V trimming: 4 bases; J trimming: 3 bases; junction bases outside the gene matches: 12. The CDR3 is 17 residues long.

The chain is built from TRBV6-1 and TRBJ1-4; tentative D call: TRBD1 (5 bases). Germline V lookup: CDR1 MNHNS, CDR2 SASEGT. V dropped 4 bases and J dropped 7 bases, with 13 bases sitting between them. CDR3 length: 14 amino acids. The CDR3 nucleotides read TGTGCCAGCAGTGTTCAGGGAAGGTCTGAAAAACTGTTTTTT. Its protein product is CASSVQGRSEKLFF.

V is TRBV5-8 and J is TRBJ1-5; 9 bases fit TRBD1. The CDR3 runs to 20 residues. CDR1 SGHTS and CDR2 YDEGEE come from the germline V gene. With V trimmed by 1 base and J by 0 bases, 14 bases remained unmatched. CDR3 bases: TGTGCCAGCAGCTTGCTGGTCCCGGGACAGGGAAGAGATAGCAATCAGCCCCAGCATTTT. This encodes CASSLLVPGQGRDSNQPQHF.

The rearrangement uses TRBV30 and TRBJ1-2; 9 nucleotides align to TRBD1. Per the germline V gene, CDR1 is GTSNPN and CDR2 is SVGIG (reference sequence). The CDR3 covers 17 residues. The ends lost 4 bases at V and 6 bases at J; junction bases unmatched: 18. Here the CDR3 reads CAWNNPGTGPGRNGYTF. The CDR3 coding sequence is TGTGCCTGGAATAATCCCGGGACAGGGCCGGGCCGTAATGGCTACACCTTC.

This chain connects TRBV29-1 to TRBJ2-1; D is undetermined. The CDR3 is 12 residues long. Germline CDR1 is SQVTM and CDR2 is ANQGSEA. V lost 4 bases and J lost 3, with 7 bases in between. For the CDR3, the DNA is TGCAGCGTTGGATGGGGCTACAATGAGCAGTTCTTC. Translated: CSVGWGYNEQFF.

The chain has TRBV7-2 and TRBJ2-2; D is uncertain. V lost 1 base and J 6 bases, leaving 15 bases between the germline ends. The CDR3 has 16 amino acids. CDR1 is SGHTA and CDR2 is FQGNSA in the germline V gene. The CDR3, as DNA: TGTGCCAGCAGCTTAGGATTGGTTCGGCTGGCCGGGGAGCTGTTTTTT. It specifies CASSLGLVRLAGELFF.

The genes are TRBV7-6 and TRBJ1-4; D remains ambiguous. The V gene lost 6 bases and the J gene lost 5 bases, with 4 bases spanning the gap. This CDR3 contains 11 residues. Germline V lookup: CDR1 SGHVS, CDR2 FNYEAQ. CDR3 amino acids: CASRTNEKLFF. The CDR3 bases are TGTGCCAGCAGAACGAATGAAAAACTGTTTTTT.

The chain recombines TRBV28 with TRBJ1-5; 7 bases fit TRBD1. The trim removed 0 bases at V and 5 bases at J, leaving 4 bases unmatched. The germline V gene encodes CDR1 MDHEN and CDR2 SYDVKM. The CDR3 runs 15 residues. The CDR3 DNA follows: TGTGCCAGCAGTTTATGGACAGGGAGCGATCAGCCCCAGCATTTT. Translation gives CASSLWTGSDQPQHF.

The CDR3 bases are TGTGCCAGCAGCTTAGATCCCCTAGCGGGACGAAGCGGGGAGCTGTTTTTT. Its translation is CASSLDPLAGRSGELFF. The chain joins TRBV7-2 to TRBJ2-2, with 9 bases lining up with TRBD2. The V gene's germline CDR1 is SGHTA and CDR2 FQGNSA. V lost 1 base, J lost 7 bases, and 10 bases stayed unmatched. The CDR3 is 17 amino acids.

This rearrangement joins TRBV6-5 to TRBJ2-7; 7 nucleotides agree with TRBD1. The germline V gene encodes CDR1 MNHEY and CDR2 SVGAGI. The trim removed 2 bases at V and 3 bases at J, leaving 4 bases unmatched. This CDR3 has 14 amino acids. The CDR3: CASSYQGEGYEQYF. The CDR3 DNA sequence: TGTGCCAGCAGTTACCAGGGGGAAGGCTACGAGCAGTACTTC.

This clone was recorded only once. The chain has TRBV5-1 and TRBJ1-1, with no clear D. The CDR3 has 14 residues. In germline, CDR1 is SGHRS, CDR2 YFSETQ. V was pared by 6 bases and J by 0 bases, with 12 bases between. In DNA, the CDR3 is TGCGCCAGCATTTCTCCGGACTTGAACACTGAAGCTTTCTTT. This gives the protein CASISPDLNTEAFF.

The chain joins TRBV7-2 to TRBJ2-1, with 7 nucleotides matching TRBD2. V gave up 3 bases and J gave up 5 bases; unmatched junction bases: 4. Germline CDR1 and CDR2: SGHTA and FQGNSA. The CDR3 loop spans 14 amino acids. CDR3 amino acids: CASSFSGWNNEQFF. CDR3 nucleotides: TGTGCCAGCAGCTTTAGCGGGTGGAACAATGAGCAGTTCTTC.

The rearrangement uses TRBV21-1 and TRBJ1-4; the table assigns TRBD1, which was not confirmed against the DNA. TRBV21-1 has pseudogene status. This CDR3 has 15 amino acids. CDR3 region: CARIPTGTGRGKLFF. The CDR3 nucleotides are TGTGCCAGGATACCAACCGGGACAGGTCGGGGCAAACTGTTTTTT.

The gene calls are TRBV28 and TRBJ2-3, with a possible D match to TRBD2 (6 bases). Germline-derived CDR1 and CDR2 are MDHEN and SYDVKM. The V end lost 5 bases, the J end lost 2 bases, and 17 bases lay between the germline ends. The CDR3 spans 16 residues. CDR3: CASSPTGRTNTDTQYF. Written as DNA, the CDR3 is TGTGCCAGCAGTCCCACTGGGCGGACTAACACAGATACGCAGTATTTT.

The rearrangement joins TRBV11-2 to TRBJ2-7, with 9 bases identical to TRBD1. V was pared by 10 bases and J by 4 bases, with 11 bases of the junction left unmatched. Germline V lookup: CDR1 SGHAT, CDR2 FQNNGV. The CDR3 consists of 14 residues. The CDR3 DNA follows: TGTGCCACACCGGCGGGGACAGGGAGTTACGAGCAGTACTTC. Residues: CATPAGTGSYEQYF.

The chain has TRBV5-4 and TRBJ2-1; 7 bases align to TRBD2. The germline gives CDR1 SGHNT, CDR2 YYREEE (reference sequence). The CDR3 totals 15 residues. With V trimmed by 4 bases and J by 5 bases, 9 bases remained unmatched. CDR3 sequence reads: CASSLGLVSHNEQFF. CDR3 DNA sequence: TGTGCCAGCAGCCTCGGACTAGTTTCCCACAATGAGCAGTTCTTC.

J is TRBJ2-4 and V is TRBV2, with 7 bases aligning to TRBD1. The V gene end was trimmed by 3 bases and the J gene end by 4 bases; junction bases not matched to a gene: 9. Germline V CDR1 and CDR2: SNHLY, FYNNEI. This CDR3 has 16 residues. CDR3 DNA sequence: TGTGCCAGCAGTGAGACGTCGGACAGGTCAAAAAACATTCAGTACTTC. This sequence encodes CASSETSDRSKNIQYF.

Turning to this clone: Other DNA sequences of this sample code for an identical CDR3. The chain employs TRBV28 and TRBJ1-2, with 7 bases that match TRBD1. With V trimmed by 3 bases and J by 2 bases, 0 bases remained unmatched. The CDR3 spans 13 residues. Germline CDR1 MDHEN, CDR2 SYDVKM. This CDR3 is CASSFRGNYGYTF. CDR3 DNA sequence: TGTGCCAGCAGTTTCAGGGGGAACTATGGCTACACCTTC.

DNA of the CDR3: TGCGCCAGCAGCTTGGGGACCCAGGGTCAGTACTTC. Residues: CASSLGTQGQYF. The chain has TRBV5-1 and TRBJ2-7; perhaps TRBD1 as D (5 bases). The ends were cut back, 0 bases at V and 10 bases at J, with 11 bases in the middle. CDR1 is SGHRS and CDR2 is YFSETQ in the germline V gene. This CDR3 contains 12 residues.

The chain couples TRBV14 to TRBJ2-1; D is unresolved. V was trimmed by 4 bases and J by 0 bases, leaving 10 bases between them. Germline CDR1 reads SGHDN; CDR2 reads FVKESK. The CDR3 is 15 residues long. The CDR3 coding sequence is TGTGCCAGCAGCCCTTTGATGAGCTCCTACAATGAGCAGTTCTTC. This codes for CASSPLMSSYNEQFF.

The chain uses TRBV27 and TRBJ1-1; D call uncertain. Trimming pared 3 bases from V and 6 bases from J, leaving 14 bases between. This CDR3 has 14 residues. Germline V gene sequence: CDR1 MNHEY, CDR2 SMNVEV (reference sequence). This CDR3 is CASSLRALEAEAFF. The CDR3 nucleotides are TGTGCCAGCAGTTTGAGAGCTCTAGAGGCTGAAGCTTTCTTT.

The genes are TRBV28 and TRBJ2-7, with TRBD1 identical over 7 bases. CDR3 length equals 14 residues. The V gene end was trimmed by 6 bases and the J gene end by 2 bases; junction bases not matched to a gene: 7. Germline assignment: CDR1 MDHEN and CDR2 SYDVKM. In DNA form, the CDR3 reads TGTGCCAGCAGGGACCGGGACAGAACCTACGAGCAGTACTTC. Protein sequence: CASRDRDRTYEQYF.

This rearrangement joins TRBV29-1 to TRBJ1-3; tentatively, D is TRBD1 (5 bases). Trimming pared 7 bases from V and 3 bases from J, leaving 10 bases between. Germline V gene data show CDR1 as SQVTM and CDR2 as ANQGSEA. The CDR3 has 12 amino acids. The CDR3 reads CSAGGNGNTIYF. The CDR3 nucleotides are TGCAGCGCTGGGGGGAATGGAAACACCATATATTTT.

V and J are TRBV5-1 and TRBJ2-1; 8 bases line up with TRBD1. V lost 7 bases and J lost 12; bases outside the gene matches: 9. This CDR3 region has 12 residues. The germline V gene encodes CDR1 SGHRS and CDR2 YFSETQ. The CDR3 DNA reads TGCGCCAGCGGATCGACAGGGGACGGGCAGTTCTTC. This sequence encodes CASGSTGDGQFF.